This T cell receptor (gamma chain) was observed in a study of gamma delta lymphoproliferative disorders and STAT genes. Study information: Tgammadelta LGLL patients sequenced included symptomatic and indolent cases. Overall study results and limits: Control T cells likely spanned varied maturation stages, whereas leukemic cells were skewed toward terminal effectors.

This CDR3 comprises 14 residues. V shed 0 bases and J 8 bases; nucleotides not matched to a gene: 7. The receptor sequences were amplified from genomic DNA of peripheral blood mononuclear cells. TCRdb reapplied CATT to the multiplex PCR reads. This sample has more than 1,500 gamma-chain clones, with less than 9% found just once. This clone is medium-sized within its sample. Its specificity is unknown. The TCR was taken from a human donor with gamma-delta T-cell large granular lymphocyte leukemia. Sequenced: blood. The chain recombines TRGV11 with TRGJ1 or TRGJ2. Here the J gene came from matching the DNA to germline, since TCRdb omits it. TRGV11 is an ORF, and what it does is uncertain. The CDR3 protein is CACWIRHRMDKKLF. CDR3 DNA: TGTGCCTGCTGGATTAGGCACCGGATGGATAAGAAACTCTTT.